This T cell receptor (beta chain) is drawn from a study of T cell changes during pregnancy in multiple sclerosis. Here immunoSEQ multiplex PCR was the method, and the copy in TCRdb shows in-frame clones only, minus some. The profile shows approximately 92,000 clones, approximately 92% of them singletons. The ends lost 1 base at V and 2 bases at J; junction bases unmatched: 10. Germline CDR1 reads SGHRS; CDR2 reads YFSETQ. The CDR3 extends over 18 amino acids. This chain connects TRBV5-1 to TRBJ2-1; 9 nucleotides agree with TRBD2. The sequence was obtained from a female donor with multiple sclerosis, enrolled in a pregnancy study. The starting material was peripheral blood, obtained in the first trimester of pregnancy. The CDR3, as DNA: TGCGCCAGCAGCTTGCCCAAGGGTAGCGGGAGCCCCTACAATGAGCAGTTCTTC. Its protein product is CASSLPKGSGSPYNEQFF.